This T cell receptor beta chain is drawn from a study of technical replicates of blood from a handful of donors. Trimming took 4 bases from V and 0 from J, leaving 11 bases between them. The length of the CDR3 is 14 residues. The germline gives CDR1 SGHRS, CDR2 YFSETQ. Assay used: immunoSEQ multiplex PCR; TCRdb lists only in-frame clones, some missing. The profile shows about 13,000 clones, roughly 80% of them singletons. Sequencing used PBMCs. This sequence originates from a human donor in good health. The chain joins TRBV5-1 to TRBJ2-7; D unclear. The CDR3 region is CASSTGSDSYEQYF. CDR3 DNA: TGCGCCAGCAGCACCGGAAGCGACTCCTACGAGCAGTACTTC.